This T cell receptor beta chain was identified during a study of siplizumab effects on memory and regulatory T cells. The data were produced by immunoSEQ multiplex PCR, yet TCRdb's version contains in-frame clones alone and is incomplete. This table holds 50,000 to 75,000 clones, just over 95% found once. The germline V gene encodes CDR1 MNHNY and CDR2 SVGAGI (reference sequence). Trimming removed 6 bases at V and 6 bases at J, with 19 bases between. The CDR3 loop spans 15 amino acids. The origin of this receptor is a human donor in good health. J is TRBJ2-3 and V is TRBV6-6; D tentatively reads TRBD1 or TRBD2 (5 bases each). Input material: naive CD8+ T cells sorted from blood. The CDR3 DNA is TGTGCCAGCAGCGACGAGGGGAGAACGGGGGATACGCAGTATTTT. As protein: CASSDEGRTGDTQYF.